The T cell receptor beta chain under discussion was sequenced for a study of blood T cells in healthy people across ages. Study results and limitations: TCR beta diversity was tightly associated with the proportion of naive T cells.

This CDR3 has 16 residues. V gave up 5 bases and J gave up 2 bases, with 17 bases separating them. In germline, CDR1 is SGHTA, CDR2 FQGNSA. With each sample, at least 5 micrograms of total RNA were extracted. A note on this clonotype: Its antigen is undetermined.

The authors ran a second PCR of 7 to 11 cycles using a sample-barcoded 5' primer and a J-beta primer mix. Each cDNA molecule was tagged by a template-switch adaptor with 12 random nucleotides. One entry per CDR3 protein results from TCRdb running MiXCR on the 5' RACE reads. The table records 1,500,000 or so distinct CDR3 sequences, 35% to 45% of them present only once. Material: blood. The rearrangement uses TRBV7-2 and TRBJ2-3, with D perhaps matching TRBD2 (6 bases). The receptor was derived from a woman between 18 and 29 years old in good health. CDR3 protein: CASSILAAPSTDTQYF. CDR3 nucleotides: TGTGCCAGCAGCATCTTAGCGGCTCCCTCCACAGATACGCAGTATTTT.